The 24 T cell receptor beta chains below were found in one sample sequenced in a study of blood T cell repertoires in COVID-19. TCRdb keeps only in-frame clones here, not all; method: immunoSEQ multiplex PCR. The sample lists 59,000 or so clones; roughly 80% were seen once. Input material: peripheral blood. The receptor source for this set is a human donor in a cohort sampled during active COVID-19.

The chain joins TRBV19 to TRBJ2-1; perhaps TRBD2 as D (6 bases). Trimming shortened V by 7 bases and J by 4 bases, and 23 bases separated the two germline ends. CDR1 and CDR2 from the germline V gene are LNHDA and SQIVND (reference sequence). This CDR3 has 17 residues. The CDR3 DNA sequence: TGTGCCAGTAACGAAGGGGATTTGGGGGGTACGTACAATGAGCAGTTCTTC. It codes for CASNEGDLGGTYNEQFF.

This chain connects TRBV2 to TRBJ2-7; the match to TRBD1 covers 7 bases. The CDR3 sequence is 12 residues long. J was trimmed by 4 bases and V by 6 bases; bases with no gene match: 3. The V gene's germline CDR1 is SNHLY and CDR2 FYNNEI. The DNA of the CDR3 is TGTGCCAGCAGCCGGGACAGTTACGAGCAGTACTTC. It specifies CASSRDSYEQYF.

The genes are TRBV7-9 and TRBJ2-5; possible D gene TRBD1, 5 bases. Germline CDR1 and CDR2: SEHNR and FQNEAQ (reference sequence). The CDR3 consists of 14 residues. Trimming took off 1 base at V and 2 bases at J, with 8 bases between the two ends. CDR3 in amino acids: CASSLVGQQETQYF. The CDR3 DNA is TGTGCCAGCAGCTTAGTGGGGCAGCAAGAGACCCAGTACTTC.

This chain connects TRBV27 to TRBJ1-2, with TRBD1 identical over 10 bases. Germline loops: CDR1 MNHEY, CDR2 SMNVEV (reference sequence). V shed 6 bases, J shed 3 bases, and the junction held 13 bases outside the gene matches. The CDR3 is 17 amino acids. CDR3: CASRLRTGGRADYGYTF. CDR3 nucleotides: TGTGCCAGCAGATTACGGACAGGGGGTCGAGCGGACTATGGCTACACCTTC.

The gene calls are TRBV7-7 and TRBJ2-5; 9 positions match TRBD2. This CDR3 has 18 amino acids. J was trimmed by 0 bases and V by 1 base; bases with no gene match: 9. The V gene's germline CDR1 is SSHAT and CDR2 FNYEAQ (reference sequence). CDR3 in amino acids: CASSLGVRGGHHQETQYF. As DNA, the CDR3 is TGTGCCAGCAGCTTAGGGGTGCGGGGGGGACACCACCAAGAGACCCAGTACTTC.

This sequence joins TRBV9 and TRBJ2-3; 9 nucleotides agree with TRBD2. The CDR3 is 12 amino acids. Germline V gene data show CDR1 as SGDLS and CDR2 as YYNGEE. The J segment lost 3 bases and the V segment lost 7 bases, leaving 0 bases of the junction unmatched. Here the CDR3 DNA reads TGTGCCAGCGCGGGGGGGACAGATACGCAGTATTTT. This encodes CASAGGTDTQYF.

J is TRBJ2-7 and V is TRBV24-1; D is unresolved. Germline V gene sequence: CDR1 KGHDR, CDR2 SFDVKD. Trimming took off 3 bases at V and 3 bases at J, with 11 bases between the two ends. The CDR3 totals 14 residues. CDR3 nucleotide sequence: TGTGCCACCAGTGATGGCGGCGGCCGCTACGAGCAGTACTTC. Translation gives CATSDGGGRYEQYF.

V gene TRBV5-1 combines with J gene TRBJ1-4; D perhaps matches TRBD1 (5 bases). This CDR3 comprises 14 residues. Germline CDR1 and CDR2: SGHRS and YFSETQ. V was cut by 3 bases and J by 4 bases, with 10 bases left in between. As DNA, the CDR3 is TGCGCCAGCAGCTCGACAGCGGGTAATGAAAAACTGTTTTTT. It encodes CASSSTAGNEKLFF.

The chain uses TRBV3-1 (or the pseudogene TRBV3-2) and TRBJ2-7; D not resolved. V gave up 1 base and J gave up 0 bases, with 4 bases separating them. Germline V lookup: CDR1 LGHDT, CDR2 YNNKEL (reference sequence). There are 13 residues in the CDR3. This CDR3 reads CASSQAGSYEQYF. In nucleotides, the CDR3 is TGTGCCAGCAGCCAAGCAGGCTCCTACGAGCAGTACTTC.

The J gene is TRBJ2-7, the V gene TRBV6-2 or TRBV6-3; 7 bases agree with TRBD2. The CDR3 is 16 residues long. The germline V gene has CDR1 MNHEY and CDR2 SVGEGT. The J segment lost 0 bases and the V segment lost 5 bases, leaving 10 bases of the junction unmatched. CDR3 in amino acids: CASSTPAGSHSYEQYF. DNA for the CDR3: TGTGCCAGCAGTACCCCAGCGGGGTCCCACTCCTACGAGCAGTACTTC.

The chain links TRBV4-3 to TRBJ2-3; the D is unclear. This CDR3 region has 19 residues. Looked up from germline, CDR1 is LGHNA and CDR2 is YSLEER. V lost 0 bases and J lost 0, with 19 bases in between. Here the CDR3 reads CASSQETRVGLSSTDTQYF. The CDR3 nucleotides are TGCGCCAGCAGCCAAGAAACCCGGGTTGGCTTATCTAGCACAGATACGCAGTATTTT.

CDR3 in DNA: TGTGCCAGCAGTGAAGAGGCAGGGGGCAACACTGAAGCTTTCTTT. This gives the protein CASSEEAGGNTEAFF. The rearrangement links TRBV6-1 to TRBJ1-1; 8 positions match TRBD1. Per germline, CDR1 MNHNS and CDR2 SASEGT. This CDR3 has 15 residues. J lost 2 bases, V lost 1 base, and 3 bases had no gene match.

The genes are TRBV19 and TRBJ1-5, with D possibly matching TRBD1 (5 bases). V lost 7 bases to trimming and J lost 0 bases, with 16 bases between them. This CDR3 region has 16 residues. CDR1 is LNHDA, CDR2 SQIVND, per germline (reference sequence). CDR3 region: CASTRTDKYSNQPQHF. The CDR3 coding sequence is TGTGCCAGTACGCGGACGGACAAGTATAGCAATCAGCCCCAGCATTTT.

J is TRBJ1-4 and V is TRBV9; 11 nucleotides align to TRBD1. Trimming cost V 0 bases and J 6 bases; bases outside gene matches: 4. CDR3 size: 16 residues. From germline, CDR1 is SGDLS and CDR2 YYNGEE. The CDR3 loop reads CASSVAPGQGDEKLFF. In nucleotides, the CDR3 is TGTGCCAGCAGCGTAGCTCCGGGACAGGGGGATGAAAAACTGTTTTTT.

V is TRBV5-1 and J is TRBJ2-5, with 7 bases lining up with TRBD1. Unmatched junction bases numbered 12, after V lost 4 bases and J lost 3 bases. The CDR3 totals 16 residues. CDR1 and CDR2 from the germline V gene are SGHRS and YFSETQ. The CDR3: CASSPAGTVIKETQYF. The CDR3 DNA sequence: TGCGCCAGCAGCCCAGCCGGGACAGTAATTAAAGAGACCCAGTACTTC.

V gene TRBV12-3 or TRBV12-4 combines with J gene TRBJ1-2; weak D call: TRBD1 (6 bases). This CDR3 spans 12 amino acids. V lost 5 bases and J lost 5, with 9 bases in between. The CDR3, as DNA: TGTGCCAGCAGTCCAGGGGAATATGGCTACACCTTC. Translating gives CASSPGEYGYTF.

This chain uses TRBV2 with TRBJ1-2, with 10 bases matching TRBD1. The trim removed 4 bases at V and 8 bases at J, leaving 4 bases unmatched. The CDR3 runs 13 residues. The germline gives CDR1 SNHLY, CDR2 FYNNEI. The CDR3 protein is CASSGQGARGYTF. CDR3 DNA: TGTGCCAGCAGTGGACAGGGGGCGCGAGGCTACACCTTC.

DNA for the CDR3: TGTGCCAGCAGTCCACAGGGGAGGGCCAACGTCCTGACTTTC. This encodes CASSPQGRANVLTF. The chain recombines TRBV27 with TRBJ2-6; 7 bases are shared with TRBD1. The CDR3 has 14 residues. Germline V lookup: CDR1 MNHEY, CDR2 SMNVEV (reference sequence). J lost 5 bases, V lost 5 bases, and 3 bases had no gene match.

V and J are TRBV10-3 and TRBJ2-3; 10 nucleotides line up with TRBD2. CDR3 length: 14 amino acids. Per the germline V gene, CDR1 is ENHRY and CDR2 is SYGVKD. J lost 7 bases, V lost 7 bases, and 8 bases had no gene match. The chain's CDR3 is CAIMERGGENTQYF. For the CDR3, the DNA is TGTGCCATCATGGAGCGGGGGGGCGAGAATACGCAGTATTTT.

The V gene is TRBV5-4, the J gene TRBJ2-3, with 7 bases that match TRBD1. The germline CDR1 and CDR2 sequences are SGHNT and YYREEE (reference sequence). V gave up 4 bases and J gave up 1 base; unmatched junction bases: 6. This CDR3 comprises 15 residues. DNA of the CDR3: TGTGCCAGCAGCCCCCGAGACAGGGGCACAGATACGCAGTATTTT. As protein: CASSPRDRGTDTQYF.

V and J are TRBV2 and TRBJ1-5; TRBD1 matches at 12 bases. The CDR3 extends over 17 amino acids. The trim removed 8 bases at V and 2 bases at J, leaving 10 bases unmatched. CDR1 is SNHLY, CDR2 FYNNEI, per germline. The CDR3 reads CASLGDRGRGGNQPQHF. The DNA of the CDR3 is TGTGCCAGCCTCGGGGACAGGGGGCGCGGAGGCAATCAGCCCCAGCATTTT.

This rearrangement joins TRBV4-3 to TRBJ2-7; 7 bases match TRBD1. The germline V gene encodes CDR1 LGHNA and CDR2 YSLEER. The CDR3 spans 15 residues. V lost 2 bases to trimming and J lost 2 bases; unmatched junction nucleotides: 6. The CDR3 sequence is CASSQLPGQPYEQYF. DNA of the CDR3: TGCGCCAGCAGCCAACTACCGGGACAGCCCTACGAGCAGTACTTC.

This clone has just one count. The chain couples TRBV5-1 to TRBJ1-1; no clear D gene. Trimming stripped 2 bases from V and 1 base from J, with 12 bases between. Germline CDR1 and CDR2: SGHRS and YFSETQ. The CDR3 loop spans 15 amino acids. The CDR3 sequence: CASSFQAPENTEAFF. CDR3 nucleotides: TGCGCCAGCAGCTTCCAAGCACCTGAGAACACTGAAGCTTTCTTT. The full variable domain, rest sourced from reference TRBV5-1 and TRBJ1-1, is KAGVTQTPRYLIKTRGQQVTLSCSPISGHRSVSWYQQTPGQGLQFLFEYFSETQRNKGNFPGRFSGRQFSNSRSEMNVSTLELGDSALYLCASSFQAPENTEAFFGQGTRLTVV.

The DNA of the CDR3 is TGTGCCAGCTCACCGCCGGACAGGGGCAGAGGCTACACCTTC. Encoded protein: CASSPPDRGRGYTF. The chain has TRBV18 and TRBJ1-2; 9 bases fit TRBD1. The CDR3 spans 14 residues. The trim removed 3 bases at V and 8 bases at J, leaving 7 bases unmatched. Germline loops: CDR1 KGHSH, CDR2 LQKENI.